Below are 14 T cell receptor beta chains sequenced from a single sample in a study of T cells in Graves' hyperthyroidism and ophthalmopathy. RNA transcripts served as the template for amplifying TCR beta CDR3 regions. In the first-round RT-PCR of the TCR CDR3, the HTBI primer set was used. One entry per CDR3 protein, called by TCRdb with MiXCR from the multiplex PCR reads. The data show about 610,000 distinct CDR3 sequences, with about 16% seen just once and more than 3% held by the top ten. Sequences were obtained from blood. The receptors shown here come from a woman aged 40 to 55 with Graves' ophthalmopathy.

This clonotype was counted ten times or more. The chain has TRBV7-2 and TRBJ2-1; 7 nucleotides match TRBD2. The junction had 4 bases not matched to a gene; V was cut back by 1 base and J by 7 bases. This CDR3 contains 14 residues. Germline V lookup: CDR1 SGHTA, CDR2 FQGNSA. CDR3 nucleotide sequence: TGTGCCAGCAGCTTAGGGGCGGGGGTAAATGAGCAGTTCTTC. It yields the protein CASSLGAGVNEQFF.

V is TRBV28 and J is TRBJ1-5; 8 nucleotides line up with TRBD1. Unmatched junction bases numbered 9, after V lost 7 bases and J lost 4 bases. The CDR3 is 15 residues long. Per germline, CDR1 MDHEN and CDR2 SYDVKM. This chain's CDR3 is CASTLGTGENQPQHF. CDR3 coding DNA: TGTGCCAGCACCTTAGGGACAGGAGAAAATCAGCCCCAGCATTTT.

The chain is built from TRBV7-2 and TRBJ2-3; weak D call: TRBD1 (6 bases). Germline lookup yields CDR1 SGHTA and CDR2 FQGNSA. Trimming took off 3 bases at V and 1 base at J, with 14 bases between the two ends. This CDR3 has 16 residues. The CDR3 protein is CASSFWGQGRTDTQYF. The CDR3 bases are TGTGCCAGCAGCTTTTGGGGGCAGGGTCGCACAGATACGCAGTATTTT.

This clonotype was detected many times. This chain joins TRBV6-1 and TRBJ2-1; 11 positions match TRBD2. The ends lost 1 base at V and 15 bases at J; junction bases unmatched: 8. The CDR3 contains 14 residues. Per germline, CDR1 MNHNS and CDR2 SASEGT. The CDR3 loop is CASSEDGTSGKRFF. CDR3 sequence (DNA): TGTGCCAGCAGTGAAGATGGGACTAGCGGAAAGAGGTTCTTC.

V is TRBV7-9 and J is TRBJ2-3; weak D call: TRBD2 (7 bases). The CDR3 runs 15 residues. V was clipped by 5 bases and J by 4 bases, with 16 bases between them. Germline V CDR1 and CDR2: SEHNR, FQNEAQ (reference sequence). The CDR3 protein is CASSRGGEIADTQYF. In DNA form, the CDR3 reads TGTGCCAGCAGCAGGGGGGGCGAGATAGCAGATACGCAGTATTTT.

This clonotype was counted a few times. The J gene is TRBJ2-1, the V gene TRBV20-1; 9 bases are a match to TRBD2. The J segment lost 9 bases and the V segment lost 0 bases, leaving 9 bases of the junction unmatched. Germline CDR1 reads DFQATT; CDR2 reads SNEGSKA (reference sequence). CDR3 length equals 15 residues. CDR3 protein: CSARDSGGGAGEQFF. The DNA for the CDR3 is TGCAGTGCTAGAGATTCGGGCGGGGGGGCTGGTGAGCAGTTCTTC.

This clonotype was counted only a few times. The chain recombines TRBV6-4 with TRBJ2-1; 8 positions match TRBD2. The germline gives CDR1 MRHNA, CDR2 SNTAGT. The CDR3 runs 16 residues. The junction had 7 bases not matched to a gene; V was cut back by 0 bases and J by 6 bases. The CDR3 bases are TGTGCCAGCAGTGACTCGGGCACTAGCGGTCTCAATGAGCAGTTCTTC. This sequence encodes CASSDSGTSGLNEQFF.

This clonotype was counted a single time. This rearrangement joins TRBV9 to TRBJ2-2, with 10 nucleotides matching TRBD2. From germline, CDR1 is SGDLS and CDR2 YYNGEE. The V gene end was trimmed by 0 bases and the J gene end by 7 bases; junction bases not matched to a gene: 9. The CDR3 runs 17 residues. This chain's CDR3 is CASSVVEARTSGGELFF. The DNA for the CDR3 is TGTGCCAGCAGCGTAGTAGAGGCTCGGACTAGCGGCGGGGAGCTGTTTTTT.

This clonotype has at least ten counts. The gene calls are TRBV5-1 and TRBJ2-7, with TRBD1 identical over 10 bases. The germline gives CDR1 SGHRS, CDR2 YFSETQ. J was trimmed by 4 bases and V by 4 bases; bases with no gene match: 5. The CDR3 covers 14 residues. The CDR3 loop reads CASSTGQGRYEQYF. DNA for the CDR3: TGCGCCAGCAGCACGGGACAGGGGAGGTACGAGCAGTACTTC.

The table lists this clonotype with many counts. The V and J genes are TRBV5-1 and TRBJ2-3; a weak D match, TRBD1 (6 bases). The CDR3 is 15 amino acids. Germline V gives CDR1 SGHRS, CDR2 YFSETQ. Deletions cut 2 bases from V and 1 base from J, with 11 bases between. The CDR3 region is CASSFGGLGTDTQYF. CDR3 DNA sequence: TGCGCCAGCAGCTTTGGGGGCCTAGGCACAGATACGCAGTATTTT.

The rearrangement uses TRBV12-5 and TRBJ2-2, with D uncertain. The length of the CDR3 is 13 residues. The V end lost 0 bases, the J end lost 6 bases, and 5 bases lay between the germline ends. The germline V gene encodes CDR1 LGHNT and CDR2 FRNRAP. CDR3 sequence reads: CASGLVLPGELFF. The CDR3 DNA sequence: TGTGCTAGTGGTTTGGTACTCCCCGGGGAGCTGTTTTTT.

The chain recombines TRBV11-2 with TRBJ2-1; D possibly corresponds to TRBD2 (5 bases). V shed 1 base and J shed 9 bases, with 16 bases lying between them. There are 15 residues in the CDR3. Germline CDR1 is SGHAT and CDR2 is FQNNGV. CDR3 amino acids: CASSLVLSTRGEQFF. DNA of the CDR3: TGTGCCAGCAGCTTAGTTCTCTCCACCCGGGGTGAGCAGTTCTTC.

There are many counts of this clonotype. The V gene is TRBV5-1, the J gene TRBJ2-5; D remains unclear. CDR3 length equals 15 residues. The germline V gene encodes CDR1 SGHRS and CDR2 YFSETQ. V lost 0 bases and J lost 2, with 11 bases in between. The CDR3 bases are TGCGCCAGCAGCTTGGAAGTCCCCAGGCAAGAGACCCAGTACTTC. Protein product: CASSLEVPRQETQYF.

The V gene is TRBV5-4, the J gene TRBJ2-6; no reliable D call. V gave up 0 bases and J gave up 4 bases, with 8 bases separating them. Germline CDR1 SGHNT, CDR2 YYREEE (reference sequence). The CDR3 length is 15 residues. CDR3 in DNA: TGTGCCAGCAGCTTGGTTGGGGTCGGGGCCAACGTCCTGACTTTC. Its protein is CASSLVGVGANVLTF.